Sequencing of this T cell receptor beta chain was carried out in a study of cytomegalovirus exposure and HLA in healthy donors (dated by TCRdb to 2016 to 2017). Regarding the study in general: An earlier analysis of 587 of the donors reported approximately 290 Gb of sequence data and 100 million to 140 million unique TCR beta sequences from about 179 million T cells. Four to six DR-DQ haplotypes were handled as single units for association and clustering because linkage in the cohort was strong. Both class I and class II loci were covered by HLA typing, at four-digit resolution. The genetic ancestry cluster associated with self-reported Caucasian donors included around 76% of the roughly 410 genotyped donors. Every discovery cohort repertoire had been produced on one sequencing platform. In the later analysis, no new phenotypic data were used to find candidate immune exposures; instead, reliance was placed on TCR beta sequences and their occurrence across donors. In a later analysis, previously published TCR beta repertoires from fewer than 750 donors were re-analyzed and high-resolution HLA genotyping was added so that TCR occurrence patterns could be studied. The number of typed donors differed by locus: roughly 629-630 for A, B, C, DRB1 and DQB1; 500 to 550 for DQA1; approximately 600 for DPA1; and about 470 for DPB1. An earlier analysis of a few hundred of the donors applied high-throughput TCR beta sequencing to assess whether each TCR beta V gene segment acted as functional or pseudogenic. A later genetic analysis took genome-wide SNP genotypes for about 65% of the 666 donors and used that subset as a discovery cohort. The study combined high-throughput TCR immunosequencing, statistical association of individual TCRs with disease status, and machine learning to predict cytomegalovirus infection status. Among roughly 400 genotyped donors of the cohort, an average of approximately 240,000 unique TCR beta nucleotide sequences was sequenced per donor, of which 15% to 20% were non-productive. Roughly 300 gigabases of sequencing data and tens of millions of unique TCR sequences were included in an early release covering 500 to 750 HLA-typed donors. The study profiled the T cell repertoires of hundreds of subjects by immunosequencing and related them to cytomegalovirus serostatus. The aim of the study was to test whether cataloging public T cell receptors could identify signatures of past pathogen exposure. Donor age, sex, ethnicity and CMV serostatus were compiled together with the repertoire data. Besides the first cohort of roughly 640 subjects, a separate validation cohort made up of over a hundred different subjects was used. Beyond this particular receptor, the publication reports: In a later analysis, the rate of TCR association differed among HLA loci, with DRB1 alleles having the most associated TCRs and HLA-C alleles having the fewest. Presence/absence analyses assumed roughly uniform sequencing depth across donors, an assumption that may not hold. When HLA alleles, especially DR and DQ, strongly co-occurred, attributing TCR associations to individual alleles was difficult. The classifier was reported to diagnose cytomegalovirus status with high specificity and sensitivity in both the original and validation cohorts. Correlated functional status among segregating V segments might reflect linkage disequilibrium, but an unknown experimental factor could not be ruled out. Specific HLA alleles were associated with 15,000 to 20,000 TCR beta sequences at a false discovery rate of 0.05 in a later analysis. A further reported finding was that TCR beta sequences accurately predicted the HLA-A and HLA-B alleles for most subjects in the first cohort. A later genetic analysis reported fewer N-insertions in productive TCRs among donors in an Asian-associated ancestry cluster than the roughly 720-donor mean. While some public TCRs were present in many individuals, most TCR sequences turned up only very rarely across donors. V-gene and J-gene trimming of TCR beta chains was associated with a missense DCLRE1C variant in a later genetic analysis, and the association was replicated in an independent cohort. The study gave a list of about 170 TCR beta chains associated with cytomegalovirus. Some IMGT-functional V segments, including TRBV6-2 and TRBV6-3, could not be told apart with the 87-base-pair reads, so those segments were excluded. In a later analysis, HLA-associated TCR beta chains showed more clonal expansion and lower generation probabilities than non-associated chains that were equally common. In vitro tests confirmed that a few of the cytomegalovirus-associated TCR beta chains recognize cytomegalovirus antigens. Because some donors lacked HLA typing at each locus, the association tests relied only on the typed subset. It was suggested by the authors that the approach could potentially be generalized to other disease states and immunological phenotypes. Because counts were too low, 15 to 20 rarely observed V segments, including chromosome 9 orphons, were excluded from the earlier analysis of fewer than 650 of the donors. CMV serostatus was the only immune exposure information available for the cohort. A group of highly shared sequence variants was considered likely to be a technical artifact of the sequencing pipeline. The cohort was sequenced for TCR beta chains only, and without alpha or paired-chain data the features that could be detected were limited. In an earlier analysis of some 500 of the donors, most TCR beta V segments appeared in productive rearrangements about 87% or about 30% of the time, broadly matching IMGT annotations. According to a later analysis, most CMV-associated TCR beta chains appeared to be HLA-restricted, and the HLA associations seemed to be driven largely by CMV exposure. Several of the top co-occurrence clusters appeared to be linked to parvovirus B19, influenza, CMV and Epstein-Barr virus, according to a later analysis.

With respect to this clone: Its antigen specificity is not known. Base quality data are lacking; no much larger clone is found one base away.

The cohort comprised some 680 healthy bone marrow donors. At the time of sampling, all cohort members were nominally healthy, though unrecorded immune exposures were likely present. The donor tested CMV seronegative and was one of the 352 seronegative cohort members. A peripheral blood sample was provided by each donor, and peripheral blood mononuclear cells were used for TCR beta sequencing. The Qiagen DNeasy Blood Extraction Kit was used to extract genomic DNA from the blood cell samples. Libraries came from the immunoSEQ multiplex PCR assay. For the multiplex PCR, a mixture combining 60 forward primers for TCR Vbeta segments and 13 reverse primers for TCR Jbeta segments was used. The CDR3 region of rearranged TCR beta genes was amplified from genomic DNA by a multiplex PCR assay. The Illumina HiSeq System was used to sequence the amplified TCR beta libraries as 87-base-pair reads. The study's processing was this. In a later analysis, tens of millions of unique TCR beta chains were counted across the 690 or so repertoires, and around 10 million of these chains were shared by at least two donors. A nearest-neighbor algorithm error-corrected the raw reads and collapsed the reads into unique sequences, merging closely related sequences to remove PCR and sequencing errors. Alignment of CDR3 sequences to IMGT reference sequences was used to assign V, D and J gene segments. For a sequence to be retained, a match of at least six nucleotides to both a V gene segment and a J gene segment was required. Rearrangements were classified as productive when the CDR3 lacked stop codons and remained in frame with V and J, and all other rearrangements were classified as non-productive. Following IMGT convention, CDR3 was defined as the stretch from the second conserved V-encoded cysteine to the conserved J-encoded phenylalanine. The earlier analysis of about 620 of the donors excluded sequences that lacked an unambiguous match to a single V gene segment. In an earlier analysis of approximately 560 of the donors, a V segment was called functional when productive rearrangements were above 56.7%, and segregating when the standard deviation between donors exceeded 5%. A statistical classification framework was built for diagnosing cytomegalovirus status from the catalog of TCR beta chain sequences. In a later analysis, V and J genes were assigned by comparing TCR nucleotide sequences against IMGT/GENE-DB human TR gene sequences. A later analysis assigned CDR3 sequences and most-parsimonious VDJ recombination scenarios with the TCRdist pipeline. In a later analysis, each TCR beta chain was defined by its CDR3 amino acid sequence together with its V-gene family, and reads without a unique V-gene family were excluded. A later analysis removed 592 highly shared, low-generation-probability nucleotide sequences to deal with suspected cross-contamination and a sequencing artifact. A later analysis calculated a clonal expansion index for each public chain from normalized within-repertoire ranks of inferred template counts. In a later analysis, generation probabilities were computed using a VDJ recombination model fitted to out-of-frame rearrangements, and the results were checked against IGoR. In a later analysis, hypergeometric tests were used to score TCR-TCR, TCR-HLA and TCR-CMV co-occurrence, with a repertoire-size bias correction applied to TCR pairs. A later analysis estimated false discovery rates by permuting HLA or CMV assignments 20 times. In a later analysis, co-occurring TCRs were grouped using DBSCAN, with TCRdist sequence similarity added in when clustering inside HLA-allele-positive subsets. Repertoires with fewer than 30,000 or more than 120,000 public chains were left out of co-occurrence clustering, as were about five repertoires with anomalous nucleotide sharing. Sourced from immuneACCESS, this table was stored by TCRdb with only in-frame sequences that have V and J called. A share of the clones is absent; for the studies checked, an unresolved V gene accounts for under half, and the remainder has no known explanation. V, J and clone size were drawn from that table, and D and trimming were deduced from the DNA. This sample holds nearly 95,000 clones; 63% were observed only once. The ten biggest clones cover about 6.7% of the sample.

The CDR3 sequence holds 16 residues, the cysteine and phenylalanine included. Only the CDR3 DNA is retained, 48 bases long and in frame from the first base. V lost 4 bases and J lost 3 bases, and the count of bases not matched to a germline gene is 13. From the germline V gene, CDR1 is SGHRS and CDR2 is YFSETQ. The receptor comes from a woman aged 25 to 39 in good health and CMV-seronegative. This chain is built from TRBV5-1 and TRBJ2-7; a stretch of 7 junction bases matches TRBD1. The sample comprised PBMCs. The CDR3 is CASSGGQPAQFYEQYF. The DNA reads as follows: TGCGCCAGCAGCGGGGGACAGCCCGCACAATTCTACGAGCAGTACTTC.